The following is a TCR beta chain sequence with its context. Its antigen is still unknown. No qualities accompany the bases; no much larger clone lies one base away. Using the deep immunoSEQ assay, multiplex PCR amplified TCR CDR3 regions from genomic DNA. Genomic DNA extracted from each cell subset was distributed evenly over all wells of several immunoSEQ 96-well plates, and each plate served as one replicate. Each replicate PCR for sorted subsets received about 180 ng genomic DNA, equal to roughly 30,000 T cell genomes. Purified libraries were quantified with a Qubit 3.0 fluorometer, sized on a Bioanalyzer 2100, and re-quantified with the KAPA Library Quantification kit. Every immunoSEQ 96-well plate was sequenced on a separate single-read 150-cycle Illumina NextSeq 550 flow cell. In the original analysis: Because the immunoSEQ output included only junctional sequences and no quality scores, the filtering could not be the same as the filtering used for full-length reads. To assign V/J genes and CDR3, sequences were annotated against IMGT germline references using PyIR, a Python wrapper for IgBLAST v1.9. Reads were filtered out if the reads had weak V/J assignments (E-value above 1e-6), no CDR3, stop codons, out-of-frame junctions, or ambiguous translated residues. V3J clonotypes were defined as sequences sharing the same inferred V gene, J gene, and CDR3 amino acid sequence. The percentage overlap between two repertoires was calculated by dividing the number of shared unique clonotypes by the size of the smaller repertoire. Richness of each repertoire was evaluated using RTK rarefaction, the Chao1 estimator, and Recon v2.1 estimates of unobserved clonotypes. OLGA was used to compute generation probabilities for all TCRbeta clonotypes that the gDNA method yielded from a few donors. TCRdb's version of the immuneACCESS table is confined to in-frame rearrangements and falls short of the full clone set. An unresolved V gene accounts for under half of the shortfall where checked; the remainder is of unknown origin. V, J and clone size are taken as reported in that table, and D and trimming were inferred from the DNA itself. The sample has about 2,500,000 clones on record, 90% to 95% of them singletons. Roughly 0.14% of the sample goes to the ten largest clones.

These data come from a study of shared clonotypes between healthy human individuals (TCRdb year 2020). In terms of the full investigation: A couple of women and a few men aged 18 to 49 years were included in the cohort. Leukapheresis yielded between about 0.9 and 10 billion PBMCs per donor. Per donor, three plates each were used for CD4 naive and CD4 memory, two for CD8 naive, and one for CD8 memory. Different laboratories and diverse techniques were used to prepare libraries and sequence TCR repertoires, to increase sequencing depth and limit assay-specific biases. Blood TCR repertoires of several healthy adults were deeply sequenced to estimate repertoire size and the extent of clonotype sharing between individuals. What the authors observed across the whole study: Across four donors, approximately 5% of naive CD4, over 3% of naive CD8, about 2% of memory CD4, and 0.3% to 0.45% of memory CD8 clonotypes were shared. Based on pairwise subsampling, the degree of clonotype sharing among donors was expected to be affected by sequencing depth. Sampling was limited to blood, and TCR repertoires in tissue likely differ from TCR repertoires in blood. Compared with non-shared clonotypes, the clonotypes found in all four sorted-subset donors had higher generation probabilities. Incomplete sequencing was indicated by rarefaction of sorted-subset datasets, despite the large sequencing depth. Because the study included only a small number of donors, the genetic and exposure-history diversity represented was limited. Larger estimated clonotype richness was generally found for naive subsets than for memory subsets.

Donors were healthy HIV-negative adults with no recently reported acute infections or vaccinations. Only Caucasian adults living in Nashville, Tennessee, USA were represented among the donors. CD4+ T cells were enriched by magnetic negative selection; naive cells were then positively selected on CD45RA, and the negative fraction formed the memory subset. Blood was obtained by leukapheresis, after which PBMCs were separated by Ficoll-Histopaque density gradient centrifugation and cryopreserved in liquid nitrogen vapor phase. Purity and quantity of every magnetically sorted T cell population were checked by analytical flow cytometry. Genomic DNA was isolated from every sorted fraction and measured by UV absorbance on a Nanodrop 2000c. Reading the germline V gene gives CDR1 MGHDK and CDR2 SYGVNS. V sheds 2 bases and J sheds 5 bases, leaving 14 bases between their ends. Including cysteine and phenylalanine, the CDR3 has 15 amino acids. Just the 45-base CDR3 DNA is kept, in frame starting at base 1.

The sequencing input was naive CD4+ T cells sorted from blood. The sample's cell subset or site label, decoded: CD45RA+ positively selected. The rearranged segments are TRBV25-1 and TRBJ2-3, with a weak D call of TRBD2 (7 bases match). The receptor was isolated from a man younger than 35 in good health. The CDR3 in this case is CASSEGGGPLDTQYF. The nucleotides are TGTGCCAGCAGTGAAGGGGGGGGGCCGTTAGATACGCAGTATTTT. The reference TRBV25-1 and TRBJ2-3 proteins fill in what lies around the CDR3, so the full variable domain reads EADIYQTPRYLVIGTGKKITLECSQTMGHDKMYWYQQDPGMELHLIHYSYGVNSTEKGDLSSESTVSRIRTEHFPLTLESARPSHTSQYLCASSEGGGPLDTQYFGPGTRLTVL.